This TCR beta chain comes out of a study of T-cell reconstitution after alpha-beta-depleted transplantation in children. A TCRbeta library incorporating unique molecular identifiers was prepared. TCRdb itself ran the PCR reads through MiXCR, one entry per CDR3 protein. The sample holds under 850,000 distinct CDR3 sequences, about an eighth seen once. Study observations and caveats: T-cell counts and diversity at one year following transplant were attributed mainly to newly produced T cells. Roughly two months post-transplant, alpha-beta T cells reportedly originated from several hundred graft clones that had expanded. Elevated TCRbeta diversity at day 60 was traced, in some patients, to surviving recipient T cells and thymic progenitors.

To note about this clonotype: The antigen is not known.

J lost 4 bases, V lost 2 bases, and 14 bases had no gene match. Germline lookup yields CDR1 MDHEN and CDR2 SYDVKM. The CDR3 is made up of 18 amino acids. The receptor was isolated from a girl aged 2 to 10 with congenital amegakaryocytic thrombocytopenia, due to receive a stem cell transplant. The chain combines TRBV28 with TRBJ2-1; the match to TRBD2 covers 7 bases. Here the sequenced sample was PBMCs, taken before TCRalphabeta/CD19-depleted stem cell transplant. CDR3 sequence: CASSLPSFLLAAYNEQFF. In nucleotides, the CDR3 is TGTGCCAGCAGTTTACCGAGCTTTCTTCTAGCGGCATACAATGAGCAGTTCTTC.